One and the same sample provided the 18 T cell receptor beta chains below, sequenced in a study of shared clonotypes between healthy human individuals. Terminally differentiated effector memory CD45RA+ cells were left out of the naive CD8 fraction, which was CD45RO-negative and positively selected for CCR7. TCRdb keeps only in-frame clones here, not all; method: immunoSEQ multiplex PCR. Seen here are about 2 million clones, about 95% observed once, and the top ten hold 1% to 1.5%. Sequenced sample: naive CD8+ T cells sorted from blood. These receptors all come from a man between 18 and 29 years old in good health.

The CDR3 nucleotides read TGTGCCAGCAGCCGGCGGGAGATACCCCACGAGCAGTACTTC. As protein: CASSRREIPHEQYF. V gene TRBV11-3 combines with J gene TRBJ2-7, with 7 bases that match TRBD2. The V segment lost 5 bases and the J segment 5 bases; nucleotides outside the gene matches: 9. Germline V gene data show CDR1 as SGHNT and CDR2 as YENEEA. This CDR3 has 14 residues.

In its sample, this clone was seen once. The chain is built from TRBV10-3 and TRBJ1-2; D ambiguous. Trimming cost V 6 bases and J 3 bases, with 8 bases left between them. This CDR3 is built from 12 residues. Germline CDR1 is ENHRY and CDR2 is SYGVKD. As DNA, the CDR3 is TGTGCCATCAGCGATAGGGACTATGGCTACACCTTC. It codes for CAISDRDYGYTF.

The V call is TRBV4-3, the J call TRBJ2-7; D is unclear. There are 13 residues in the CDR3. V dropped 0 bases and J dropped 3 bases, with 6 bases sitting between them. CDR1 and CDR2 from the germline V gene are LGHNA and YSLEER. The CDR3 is CASSQDGVYEQYF. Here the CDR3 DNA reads TGCGCCAGCAGCCAAGATGGGGTCTACGAGCAGTACTTC.

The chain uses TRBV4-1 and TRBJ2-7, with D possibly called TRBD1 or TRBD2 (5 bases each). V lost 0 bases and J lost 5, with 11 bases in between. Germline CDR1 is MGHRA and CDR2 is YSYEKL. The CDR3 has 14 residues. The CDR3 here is CASSQDGRDDEQYF. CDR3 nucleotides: TGCGCCAGCAGCCAAGACGGCAGGGACGACGAGCAGTACTTC.

The CDR3 sequence: CASSPQLAGAYNEQFF. CDR3 coding DNA: TGTGCCAGCAGCCCGCAACTAGCGGGAGCGTACAATGAGCAGTTCTTC. This chain joins TRBV9 and TRBJ2-1, with TRBD2 identical over 11 bases. The V segment lost 4 bases and the J segment 4 bases; nucleotides outside the gene matches: 7. The length of the CDR3 is 16 residues. Germline CDR1 SGDLS, CDR2 YYNGEE. Using reference TRBV9 and TRBJ2-1 for the parts outside the CDR3, the full variable domain is DSGVTQTPKHLITATGQRVTLRCSPRSGDLSVYWYQQSLDQGLQFLIQYYNGEERAKGNILERFSAQQFPDLHSELNLSSLELGDSALYFCASSPQLAGAYNEQFFGPGTRLTVL.

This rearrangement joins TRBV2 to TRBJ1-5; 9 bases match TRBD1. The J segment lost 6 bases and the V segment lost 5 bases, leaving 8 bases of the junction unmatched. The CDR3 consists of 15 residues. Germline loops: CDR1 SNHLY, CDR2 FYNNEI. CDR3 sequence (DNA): TGTGCCAGCAGTCTTCCGGGACAGGGTTCTCAGCCCCAGCATTTT. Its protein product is CASSLPGQGSQPQHF.

CDR3 residues: CASTQEGADTQYF. The DNA of the CDR3 is TGTGCCAGCACCCAGGAGGGAGCAGATACGCAGTATTTT. This chain links TRBV6-1 with TRBJ2-3; D may be TRBD2 (6 bases). Deletions cut 7 bases from V and 4 bases from J, with 12 bases between. Germline V gene lookup returns CDR1 MNHNS and CDR2 SASEGT. The CDR3 length is 13 residues.

CDR3 sequence: CASTEVPDRGRHEQFF. The CDR3 nucleotides read TGCGCCAGCACCGAGGTTCCGGACAGAGGCCGGCATGAGCAGTTCTTC. V usage is TRBV10-1 and J usage is TRBJ2-1; tentative D call: TRBD1 (6 bases). Between the trimmed V and J ends, which lost 7 bases and 8 bases, there was a span of 24 bases. Germline V gives CDR1 WNHNN, CDR2 SYGVQD (reference sequence). The CDR3 has 16 amino acids.

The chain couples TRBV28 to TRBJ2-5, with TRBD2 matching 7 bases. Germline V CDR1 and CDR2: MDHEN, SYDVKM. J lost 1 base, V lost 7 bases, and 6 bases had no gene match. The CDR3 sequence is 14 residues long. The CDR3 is CASTYGGSQETQYF. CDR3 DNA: TGTGCCAGCACATACGGGGGGAGCCAAGAGACCCAGTACTTC.

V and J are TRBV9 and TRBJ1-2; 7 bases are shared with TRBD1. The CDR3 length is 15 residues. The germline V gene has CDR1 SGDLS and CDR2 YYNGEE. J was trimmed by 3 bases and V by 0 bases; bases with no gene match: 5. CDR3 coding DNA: TGTGCCAGCAGCGTAGAGGGACAGCCGCACTATGGCTACACCTTC. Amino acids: CASSVEGQPHYGYTF. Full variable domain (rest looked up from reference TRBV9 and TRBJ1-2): DSGVTQTPKHLITATGQRVTLRCSPRSGDLSVYWYQQSLDQGLQFLIQYYNGEERAKGNILERFSAQQFPDLHSELNLSSLELGDSALYFCASSVEGQPHYGYTFGSGTRLTVV.

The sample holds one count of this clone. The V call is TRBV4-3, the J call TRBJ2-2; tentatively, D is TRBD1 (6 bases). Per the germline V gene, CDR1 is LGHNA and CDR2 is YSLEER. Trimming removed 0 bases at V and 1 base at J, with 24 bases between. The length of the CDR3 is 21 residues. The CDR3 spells CASSQEGEPIWTEGNTGELFF. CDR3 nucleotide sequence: TGCGCCAGCAGCCAAGAAGGGGAACCGATTTGGACAGAGGGGAACACCGGGGAGCTGTTTTTT.

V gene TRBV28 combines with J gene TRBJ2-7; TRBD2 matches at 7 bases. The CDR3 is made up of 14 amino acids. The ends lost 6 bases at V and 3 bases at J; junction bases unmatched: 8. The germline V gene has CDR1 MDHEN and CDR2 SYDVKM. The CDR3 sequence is CASSPPGLHYEQYF. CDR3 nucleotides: TGTGCCAGCAGCCCCCCGGGACTACACTACGAGCAGTACTTC.

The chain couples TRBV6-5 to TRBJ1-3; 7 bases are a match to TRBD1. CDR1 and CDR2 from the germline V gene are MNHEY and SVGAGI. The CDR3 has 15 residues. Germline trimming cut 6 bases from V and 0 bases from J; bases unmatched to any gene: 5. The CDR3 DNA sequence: TGTGCCAGCAGCGCACAGGGGTCCTCTGGAAACACCATATATTTT. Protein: CASSAQGSSGNTIYF.

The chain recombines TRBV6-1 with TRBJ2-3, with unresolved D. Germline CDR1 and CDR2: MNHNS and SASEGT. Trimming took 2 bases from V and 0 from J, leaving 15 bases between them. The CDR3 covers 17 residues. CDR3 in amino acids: CASSERGSDASTDTQYF. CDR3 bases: TGTGCCAGCAGTGAACGTGGCAGCGATGCTAGCACAGATACGCAGTATTTT.

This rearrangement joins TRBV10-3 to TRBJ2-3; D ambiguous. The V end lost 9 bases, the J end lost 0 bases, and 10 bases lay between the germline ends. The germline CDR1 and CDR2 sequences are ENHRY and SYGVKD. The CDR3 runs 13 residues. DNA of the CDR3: TGTGCCATATGTAACGTTAGCACAGATACGCAGTATTTT. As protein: CAICNVSTDTQYF.

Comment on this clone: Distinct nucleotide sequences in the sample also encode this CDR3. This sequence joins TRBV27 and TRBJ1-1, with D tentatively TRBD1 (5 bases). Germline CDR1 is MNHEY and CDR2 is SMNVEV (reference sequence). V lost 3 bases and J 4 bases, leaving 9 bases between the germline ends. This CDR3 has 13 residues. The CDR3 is CASSFGGSTEAFF. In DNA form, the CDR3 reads TGTGCCAGCAGTTTCGGGGGGAGCACTGAAGCTTTCTTT.

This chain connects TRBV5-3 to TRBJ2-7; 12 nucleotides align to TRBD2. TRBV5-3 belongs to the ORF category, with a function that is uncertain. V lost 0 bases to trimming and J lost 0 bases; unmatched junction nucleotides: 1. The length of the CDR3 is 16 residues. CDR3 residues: CARSLVTSGSSYEQYF. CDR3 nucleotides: TGTGCCAGAAGCTTGGTGACTAGCGGGAGCTCCTACGAGCAGTACTTC.

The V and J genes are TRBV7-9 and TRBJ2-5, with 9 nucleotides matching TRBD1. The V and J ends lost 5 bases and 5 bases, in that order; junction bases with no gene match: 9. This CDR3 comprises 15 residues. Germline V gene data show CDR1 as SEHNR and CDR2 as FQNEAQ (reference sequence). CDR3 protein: CASSPGTGSGETQYF. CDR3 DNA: TGTGCCAGCAGCCCTGGGACAGGGTCAGGGGAGACCCAGTACTTC.